A single sample gave rise to the 14 T cell receptor beta chains below, sequenced in a study of T cell repertoires in cytomegalovirus infection. A single record per CDR3 protein comes from TCRdb applying MiXCR to the reads. The table has 200,000 to 300,000 distinct CDR3 sequences, approximately 8.3% seen once. Sequencing used PBMCs. These receptor sequences come from a human donor in good health (CMV status not recorded). Some clones in this sample may be carry-over from other donors' samples.

In this sample, this clonotype turned up a few times. The chain uses TRBV5-5 and TRBJ2-1; D gene uncertain. The CDR3 length is 13 residues. V was cut by 5 bases and J by 5 bases, with 11 bases left in between. Germline CDR1 is SGHKS and CDR2 is YYEKEE (reference sequence). In DNA, the CDR3 is TGTGCCAGCAGTCCCATATCCCACAATGAGCAGTTCTTC. This codes for CASSPISHNEQFF.

The CDR3 sequence is CSVAGRGLVTQYF. CDR3 coding DNA: TGCAGCGTTGCGGGCAGGGGGTTGGTGACCCAGTACTTC. This chain uses TRBV29-1 with TRBJ2-5; 7 nucleotides match TRBD1. J lost 7 bases, V lost 4 bases, and 9 bases had no gene match. The CDR3 has 13 amino acids. Germline CDR1 SQVTM, CDR2 ANQGSEA.

This clonotype came up many times. The chain has TRBV7-2 and TRBJ2-7, with TRBD2 matching 11 bases. The CDR3 consists of 15 residues. Germline V gene data show CDR1 as SGHTA and CDR2 as FQGNSA. V shed 5 bases, J shed 2 bases, and the junction held 5 bases outside the gene matches. The CDR3 nucleotides are TGTGCCAGCAGCGCCCAACTAGCGGGGGCCTACGAGCAGTACTTC. Translating it yields CASSAQLAGAYEQYF.

The chain uses TRBV6-5 and TRBJ2-3; perhaps TRBD1 as D (5 bases). The CDR3 is 17 residues long. CDR1 and CDR2 (germline): MNHEY, SVGAGI. V was pared by 5 bases and J by 0 bases, with 18 bases between. In nucleotides, the CDR3 is TGTGCCAGCAGTAGGGTTGGGGCCCTGGTTAGCACAGATACGCAGTATTTT. Its translation: CASSRVGALVSTDTQYF.

V gene TRBV7-2 combines with J gene TRBJ2-1; D is perhaps TRBD1 or TRBD2 (6 bases each). This CDR3 is 17 amino acids long. Trimming shortened V by 2 bases and J by 1 base, and 15 bases separated the two germline ends. The germline V gene has CDR1 SGHTA and CDR2 FQGNSA. The CDR3 DNA sequence: TGTGCCAGCAGCTTAAGGACGGGGGCTGAATCCTACAATGAGCAGTTCTTC. Amino acid sequence: CASSLRTGAESYNEQFF.

At least ten counts were recorded for this clonotype. This CDR3 is CSVQPGTGAVGELFF. In DNA form, the CDR3 reads TGCAGCGTCCAACCAGGGACAGGGGCGGTCGGGGAGCTGTTTTTT. The chain joins TRBV29-1 to TRBJ2-2, with 10 bases that match TRBD1. CDR3 length equals 15 residues. V trimming: 6 bases; J trimming: 7 bases; junction bases outside the gene matches: 11. The V gene's germline CDR1 is SQVTM and CDR2 ANQGSEA.

The chain employs TRBV4-1 and TRBJ1-5; tentatively, D is TRBD1 (5 bases). The ends were cut back, 0 bases at V and 0 bases at J, with 9 bases in the middle. The germline gives CDR1 MGHRA, CDR2 YSYEKL. This CDR3 contains 16 residues. The CDR3, as DNA: TGCGCCAGCAGCCAAGATCCGGACAATAGCAATCAGCCCCAGCATTTT. Translated: CASSQDPDNSNQPQHF.

This clonotype was seen at least ten times. The CDR3 bases are TGCGCCAGCAGCTTGGAACCCAGCAGATATGGCGAAAAACTGTTTTTT. Translated, it gives CASSLEPSRYGEKLFF. V usage is TRBV5-1 and J usage is TRBJ1-4; the D is unclear. The CDR3 covers 16 residues. V lost 0 bases to trimming and J lost 8 bases, with 17 bases between them. CDR1 and CDR2 from the germline V gene are SGHRS and YFSETQ. The full variable domain, with the rest looked up from reference TRBV5-1 and TRBJ1-4, is KAGVTQTPRYLIKTRGQQVTLSCSPISGHRSVSWYQQTPGQGLQFLFEYFSETQRNKGNFPGRFSGRQFSNSRSEMNVSTLELGDSALYLCASSLEPSRYGEKLFFGSGTQLSVL.

This chain joins TRBV30 and TRBJ1-1, with a tentative D call TRBD1 (6 bases). The CDR3 totals 15 residues. V was trimmed by 0 bases and J by 2 bases, leaving 13 bases between them. In germline, CDR1 is GTSNPN, CDR2 SVGIG (reference sequence). The CDR3 sequence: CAWSVAGHLNTEAFF. CDR3 nucleotide sequence: TGTGCCTGGAGTGTAGCGGGACATCTAAACACTGAAGCTTTCTTT.

The table lists this clonotype with a few counts. The chain employs TRBV18 and TRBJ2-3; D unclear. CDR1 is KGHSH and CDR2 is LQKENI in the germline V gene. The CDR3 runs to 15 residues. The V end was cut by 0 bases, the J end by 2 bases, with 9 bases between. CDR3 sequence: CASSPPLAITDTQYF. Written as DNA, the CDR3 is TGTGCCAGCTCACCACCTCTTGCTATCACAGATACGCAGTATTTT. The entire variable domain, with the rest obtained from reference TRBV18 and TRBJ2-3, is as follows: NAGVMQNPRHLVRRRGQEARLRCSPMKGHSHVYWYRQLPEEGLKFMVYLQKENIIDESGMPKERFSAEFPKEGPSILRIQQVVRGDSAAYFCASSPPLAITDTQYFGPGTRLTVL.

In its sample, this clonotype was seen many times. V gene TRBV7-3 combines with J gene TRBJ2-7; D perhaps matches TRBD1 (7 bases). Trimming removed 3 bases from V and 4 bases from J, with 10 bases in between. Germline V gives CDR1 SGHTA, CDR2 FQGTGA. The CDR3 has 13 residues. The CDR3: CASSLTGTYEQYF. The CDR3 DNA sequence: TGTGCCAGCAGCTTGACAGGGACTTACGAGCAGTACTTC.

This clonotype was counted a few times. J is TRBJ1-5 and V is TRBV6-2 or TRBV6-3, with no clear D. Germline loops: CDR1 MNHEY, CDR2 SVGEGT. The CDR3 consists of 20 residues. V lost 3 bases, J lost 2 bases, and 26 bases lay in between. This CDR3 is CASSYPPRERETSRNQPQHF. The DNA for the CDR3 is TGTGCCAGCAGTTATCCTCCGAGGGAGCGCGAAACGTCCCGCAATCAGCCCCAGCATTTT.

This clonotype appeared many times. The chain employs TRBV11-3 and TRBJ2-5; 8 bases map to TRBD2. CDR1 and CDR2 (germline): SGHNT, YENEEA. V lost 4 bases, J lost 5 bases, and 6 bases stayed unmatched. CDR3 size: 14 residues. The CDR3 protein is CASSSARGGETQYF. In nucleotides, the CDR3 is TGTGCCAGCAGCTCGGCTCGGGGGGGGGAGACCCAGTACTTC.

This clonotype has at least ten counts. J is TRBJ1-5 and V is TRBV7-2; D is uncertain. The CDR3 sequence is 14 residues long. Germline V lookup: CDR1 SGHTA, CDR2 FQGNSA. V was pared by 2 bases and J by 7 bases, with 12 bases between. The CDR3 region has the DNA TGTGCCAGCAGCTTAACGAGGGCGCGCCAGCCCCAGCATTTT. Amino acids: CASSLTRARQPQHF. The full variable domain, with the rest looked up from reference TRBV7-2 and TRBJ1-5, is GAGVSQSPSNKVTEKGKDVELRCDPISGHTALYWYRQSLGQGLEFLIYFQGNSAPDKSGLPSDRFSAERTGGSVSTLTIQRTQQEDSAVYLCASSLTRARQPQHFGDGTRLSIL.